This T cell receptor beta chain was captured in a study of T cell repertoires in cytomegalovirus infection. The overall study: Public TCR beta signatures provided an indication of both CMV infection and a matching HLA type. Study-wide points: CMV-specific HLA-C-restricted TCR beta clonotypes dominated the ex vivo response. Based on cumulative public TCR beta family frequency, carriers of CMV plus the relevant HLA were identified.

TCRdb re-derived calls from the reads in MiXCR, one entry per CDR3 protein. The sample has 200,000 to 300,000 distinct CDR3 sequences; about 13% are singletons. V shed 4 bases and J shed 4 bases, with 13 bases lying between them. The CDR3 has 14 amino acids. Looked up from germline, CDR1 is SEHNR and CDR2 is FQNEAQ (reference sequence). This clonotype was recorded at least ten times. The antigen is unknown. Sequencing was performed on PBMCs. The chain carries TRBV7-9 and TRBJ1-1, with a tentative D call TRBD1 (6 bases). The clonotype was recovered from a human donor in good health (CMV status not recorded). Some clones in this sample may be carry-over from other donors' samples. The CDR3 DNA is TGTGCCAGCAGCTCTGTGGCGGACAGCACTGAAGCTTTCTTT. Amino acids: CASSSVADSTEAFF.